These 18 T cell receptor beta chains share one sample of origin, sequenced in a study of blood T cell repertoires in COVID-19. Only in-frame clones appear in the TCRdb table, and some are missing; sequencing was by immunoSEQ multiplex PCR. The sample contains 120,000 to 150,000 clones, roughly 87% of which appear only once. Sequenced: peripheral blood. The receptors originated from a human donor in a cohort sampled during active COVID-19.

The chain combines TRBV19 with TRBJ2-2, with 7 bases identical to TRBD2. After removal of 3 bases from V and 4 bases from J, the junction contained 5 bases not matched to a gene. Germline V gives CDR1 LNHDA, CDR2 SQIVND (reference sequence). This CDR3 region has 15 residues. CDR3 in DNA: TGTGCCAGTAGTATCGGGGGAGGGAGCACCGGGGAGCTGTTTTTT. This encodes CASSIGGGSTGELFF.

The chain combines TRBV5-1 with TRBJ1-4; D is undetermined. The V end lost 0 bases, the J end lost 8 bases, and 8 bases lay between the germline ends. The CDR3 totals 13 residues. Germline CDR1 SGHRS, CDR2 YFSETQ. CDR3 sequence reads: CASSLGSGEKLFF. The CDR3 DNA follows: TGCGCCAGCAGCTTGGGGAGCGGGGAAAAACTGTTTTTT. Supplemented by reference TRBV5-1 and TRBJ1-4, the full variable domain reads KAGVTQTPRYLIKTRGQQVTLSCSPISGHRSVSWYQQTPGQGLQFLFEYFSETQRNKGNFPGRFSGRQFSNSRSEMNVSTLELGDSALYLCASSLGSGEKLFFGSGTQLSVL.

The chain couples TRBV5-1 to TRBJ2-7, with TRBD2 matching over 10 bases. V was clipped by 4 bases and J by 2 bases; unmatched bases: 3. The CDR3 runs to 14 residues. Germline CDR1 reads SGHRS; CDR2 reads YFSETQ. CDR3 protein: CASSPSGGPYEQYF. For the CDR3, the DNA is TGCGCCAGCAGCCCTAGCGGGGGTCCCTACGAGCAGTACTTC.

The chain carries TRBV6-1 and TRBJ1-1; 11 nucleotides line up with TRBD1. Trimming removed 3 bases from V and 4 bases from J; junction bases left unmatched: 4. CDR1 and CDR2 from the germline V gene are MNHNS and SASEGT. The length of the CDR3 is 15 residues. The CDR3 nucleotides read TGTGCCAGCAGTGAGGTCGGGACAGGGGGCACTGAAGCTTTCTTT. It translates to CASSEVGTGGTEAFF.

This chain links TRBV6-5 with TRBJ2-5; 9 bases agree with TRBD2. The CDR3 runs 15 residues. The V and J ends lost 6 bases and 5 bases, in that order; junction bases with no gene match: 10. Germline V CDR1 and CDR2: MNHEY, SVGAGI. As DNA, the CDR3 is TGTGCCAGCAGACTAGCGGGCACCCTAAGGGAGACCCAGTACTTC. Residues: CASRLAGTLRETQYF.

The chain is built from TRBV6-5 and TRBJ2-1; D not certain. V lost 5 bases and J lost 8, with 13 bases in between. Germline CDR1 reads MNHEY; CDR2 reads SVGAGI. This CDR3 contains 13 residues. The CDR3 here is CASSPKLVDEQFF. The CDR3 bases are TGTGCCAGCAGTCCTAAGCTGGTCGATGAGCAGTTCTTC.

The chain employs TRBV9 and TRBJ1-2, with D unclear. CDR3 size: 13 residues. V shed 4 bases and J shed 3 bases, with 10 bases lying between them. CDR1 is SGDLS, CDR2 YYNGEE, per germline. Here the CDR3 DNA reads TGTGCCAGCAGCTTAGACGGAGACTATGGCTACACCTTC. Translation gives CASSLDGDYGYTF.

J is TRBJ2-1 and V is TRBV11-2; D may be TRBD2 (7 bases). The V end was cut by 0 bases, the J end by 2 bases, with 14 bases between. The length of the CDR3 is 17 residues. Germline-derived CDR1 and CDR2 are SGHAT and FQNNGV. As DNA, the CDR3 is TGTGCCAGCAGCTTAGATACGGCGGGGGCCCCCTACAATGAGCAGTTCTTC. Protein product: CASSLDTAGAPYNEQFF. Filled out from reference TRBV11-2 and TRBJ2-1, the complete variable domain reads EAGVAQSPRYKIIEKRQSVAFWCNPISGHATLYWYQQILGQGPKLLIQFQNNGVVDDSQLPKDRFSAERLKGVDSTLKIQPAKLEDSAVYLCASSLDTAGAPYNEQFFGPGTRLTVL.

In DNA, the CDR3 is TGCGCCAGCACCCCTTCTAGCGGGGGGCAAGAGACCCAGTACTTC. Residues: CASTPSSGGQETQYF. The chain carries TRBV5-1 and TRBJ2-5, with 11 nucleotides matching TRBD2. This CDR3 is built from 15 residues. With 6 bases clipped from V and 2 bases from J, the junction kept 6 bases outside the gene matches. Germline lookup yields CDR1 SGHRS and CDR2 YFSETQ.

V is TRBV27 and J is TRBJ2-3; 7 bases are a match to TRBD2. The CDR3 extends over 14 amino acids. Germline V gene lookup returns CDR1 MNHEY and CDR2 SMNVEV (reference sequence). Germline trimming cut 2 bases from V and 5 bases from J; bases unmatched to any gene: 4. CDR3 loop: CASSLLRGRDTQYF. The CDR3 nucleotides are TGTGCCAGCAGTTTACTGCGGGGGAGAGATACGCAGTATTTT.

V gene TRBV4-2 combines with J gene TRBJ2-1; 12 bases map to TRBD1. The germline V gene has CDR1 LGHNA and CDR2 YNFKEQ. The CDR3 sequence is 15 residues long. Trimming cost V 3 bases and J 6 bases; bases outside gene matches: 3. CDR3 sequence: CASSHAGQGANEQFF. The CDR3 DNA reads as TGTGCCAGCAGCCACGCGGGACAGGGGGCCAATGAGCAGTTCTTC.

J is TRBJ1-1 and V is TRBV4-1, with 8 positions matching TRBD1. Germline CDR1 MGHRA, CDR2 YSYEKL. The CDR3 has 17 amino acids. After removal of 4 bases from V and 0 bases from J, the junction contained 10 bases not matched to a gene. CDR3 sequence: CASSPPDRVALNTEAFF. The CDR3 DNA is TGCGCCAGCAGCCCTCCGGACAGGGTCGCCTTGAACACTGAAGCTTTCTTT.

The chain joins TRBV5-4 to TRBJ2-3, with TRBD1 matching 8 bases. CDR1 is SGHNT, CDR2 YYREEE, per germline (reference sequence). V was pared by 1 base and J by 6 bases, with 1 base of the junction left unmatched. CDR3 length: 13 amino acids. The CDR3 sequence is CASSLNRGDTQYF. The CDR3 DNA sequence: TGTGCCAGCAGCTTGAACAGGGGGGATACGCAGTATTTT.

The V call is TRBV27, the J call TRBJ1-2, with TRBD1 matching over 7 bases. This CDR3 has 14 amino acids. CDR1 and CDR2 (germline): MNHEY, SMNVEV (reference sequence). The junction had 8 bases not matched to a gene; V was cut back by 2 bases and J by 8 bases. The CDR3 region is CASSLGDRLGGYTF. The CDR3 coding sequence is TGTGCCAGCAGTTTAGGGGACAGACTCGGCGGCTACACCTTC.

The table lists this clone with a few counts. V and J are TRBV6-5 and TRBJ1-6; D unresolved. Trimming removed 6 bases from V and 7 bases from J, with 4 bases in between. CDR1 is MNHEY and CDR2 is SVGAGI in the germline V gene. This CDR3 spans 11 amino acids. As DNA, the CDR3 is TGTGCCAGCAGAGCAAATTCACCCCTCCACTTT. Amino acid sequence: CASRANSPLHF.

The chain combines TRBV7-8 with TRBJ1-5, with 11 positions matching TRBD1. Germline V gene sequence: CDR1 SGHVS, CDR2 FQNEAQ. CDR3 length: 15 amino acids. Trimming cost V 5 bases and J 6 bases; bases outside gene matches: 6. Written as DNA, the CDR3 is TGTGCCAGCAGCCGAGGACAGGGGGCATCTCAGCCCCAGCATTTT. Translated: CASSRGQGASQPQHF.

This chain connects TRBV9 to TRBJ2-3, with D hard to call. The CDR3 covers 14 residues. V was clipped by 0 bases and J by 4 bases, with 9 bases between them. Germline values: CDR1 SGDLS, CDR2 YYNGEE. CDR3 residues: CASSVEADADTQYF. Written as DNA, the CDR3 is TGTGCCAGCAGCGTAGAAGCTGATGCAGATACGCAGTATTTT.

The chain carries TRBV5-1 and TRBJ1-2, with 7 bases lining up with TRBD1. The CDR3 totals 15 residues. The V gene end was trimmed by 0 bases and the J gene end by 4 bases; junction bases not matched to a gene: 6. CDR1 and CDR2 (germline): SGHRS, YFSETQ. CDR3 DNA: TGCGCCAGCAGCTTGGAGCAGGGGGGTGTCTATGGCTACACCTTC. It yields the protein CASSLEQGGVYGYTF.